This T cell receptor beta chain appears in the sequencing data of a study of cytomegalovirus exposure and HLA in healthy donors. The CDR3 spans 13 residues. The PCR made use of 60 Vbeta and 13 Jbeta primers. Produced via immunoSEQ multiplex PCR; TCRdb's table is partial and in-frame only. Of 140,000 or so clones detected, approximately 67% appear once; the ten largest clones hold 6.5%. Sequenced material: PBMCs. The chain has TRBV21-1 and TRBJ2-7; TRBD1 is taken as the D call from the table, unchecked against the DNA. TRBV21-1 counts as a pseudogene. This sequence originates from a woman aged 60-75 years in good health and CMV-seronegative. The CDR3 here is CASSKTVSYEQYF. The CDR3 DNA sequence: TGTGCCAGCAGCAAAACAGTTTCCTACGAGCAGTACTTC.